What follows describes a single T cell receptor beta chain. Its antigen is currently unknown. The sample comes from a study of T cells and copy number aberrations in small-cell lung cancer. Overall study findings and caveats: Tumor regions shared few clones; roughly 79.9-97.7% were region-restricted.

Assay: immunoSEQ multiplex PCR; the TCRdb copy retains only in-frame clones and omits some. Among 6,000 or so clones listed, around 69% were seen once. V was cut by 7 bases and J by 1 base, with 10 bases left in between. The CDR3 is made up of 13 amino acids. Germline V gene lookup returns CDR1 MNHNS and CDR2 SASEGT. A grid approach was used to sample three regions from each formalin-fixed paraffin-embedded tumor block. The clonotype comes from a man in his forties or fifties with small cell lung cancer. The chain is built from TRBV6-1 and TRBJ1-1; D possibly corresponds to TRBD1 (6 bases). Source material: tumor tissue. As DNA, the CDR3 is TGTGCCAGCAACGACAGGCGGAACACTGAAGCTTTCTTT. As protein: CASNDRRNTEAFF.